This T cell receptor beta chain is from a study of shared clonotypes between healthy human individuals. Study outcomes and limitations: Blood alone was sampled, and tissue repertoires likely differ. Estimated clonotype richness was generally higher in naive than memory subsets.

Concerning this clone itself: Its specificity is not known.

Investigators spread the genomic DNA of each subset evenly over several immunoSEQ plates. Around 32,000 T cell genomes, or roughly 200 ng DNA, went into the sorted-subset replicate PCRs. The method was immunoSEQ multiplex PCR; TCRdb's version includes in-frame clones alone and lacks a portion of them. The sample has 780,000 or so clones; roughly 72% are singletons. Unmatched junction bases numbered 5, after V lost 8 bases and J lost 5 bases. The germline V gene encodes CDR1 SGHVS and CDR2 FQNEAQ. There are 12 residues in the CDR3. The material sequenced was memory CD4+ T cells sorted from blood. Subset: CD45RA-negative fraction. The clonotype was recovered from a woman younger than 45 in good health. The chain carries TRBV7-8 and TRBJ2-7, with TRBD2 matching over 8 bases. CDR3 nucleotide sequence: TGTGCCAGCGTCCGGGAGGGTAACGAGCAGTACTTC. As protein: CASVREGNEQYF.